This record covers a single T cell receptor (beta chain). Participants' own reports of clinical history determined their cohort assignment. Method: immunoSEQ multiplex PCR; TCRdb's copy keeps in-frame clones and lacks some. The data show 270,000 or so clones, 86% seen once. Per the germline V gene, CDR1 is MNHEY and CDR2 is SVGAGI. V lost 6 bases, J lost 4 bases, and 4 bases stayed unmatched. This CDR3 is built from 13 residues. This sample was included in a study of blood T cell repertoires in COVID-19. Study as a whole: The United States, Italy and Spain supplied acute and convalescent COVID-19 samples. T cells, B-cell-depleted T cells, or PBMCs supplied cDNA or gDNA.

The clonotype was recovered from a woman under 30 who had recovered from COVID-19. The chain uses TRBV6-5 and TRBJ1-1, with 8 bases matching TRBD1. The sample consisted of PBMCs or T cells enriched from blood (not recorded which). In DNA, the CDR3 is TGTGCCAGCAGCTACACAGGGGGCACTGAAGCTTTCTTT. It specifies CASSYTGGTEAFF.